The 28 T cell receptor beta chains below were found in one sample sequenced in a study of Ad26.COV2.S vaccination and SARS-CoV-2 variants. TCRdb's table, derived via immunoSEQ multiplex PCR, lists solely in-frame clones and lacks some. This table holds 350,000 to 450,000 clones, 83% found once. Specified treatment: 19 received Ad26.COV2.S at low or high dose, single or two shots; several received placebo; per-sample allocation not given. After the first vaccine or placebo injection, samples were drawn on day 63. The specimen was peripheral blood, collected in a trial of Ad26.COV2.S vaccine versus placebo. These receptor sequences come from a person between 18 and 65 years old who received the Ad26.COV2.S COVID-19 vaccine or a placebo.

The chain links TRBV5-1 to TRBJ2-2, with D hard to call. V was clipped by 1 base and J by 1 base, with 5 bases between them. The CDR3 sequence is 14 residues long. CDR1 and CDR2 from the germline V gene are SGHRS and YFSETQ. CDR3 residues: CASSLRVNTGELFF. CDR3 nucleotide sequence: TGCGCCAGCAGCTTGAGAGTGAACACCGGGGAGCTGTTTTTT.

V gene TRBV28 combines with J gene TRBJ2-1; D not certain. The CDR3 is made up of 13 amino acids. Germline V CDR1 and CDR2: MDHEN, SYDVKM. V gave up 4 bases and J gave up 1 base, with 5 bases separating them. The CDR3 bases are TGTGCCAGCAGTTCGTATTCCTACAATGAGCAGTTCTTC. Its protein product is CASSSYSYNEQFF.

This chain uses TRBV11-1 with TRBJ2-7; D ambiguous. CDR3 length equals 11 residues. The germline V gene has CDR1 SGHAT and CDR2 FQDESV (reference sequence). Trimming shortened V by 11 bases and J by 7 bases, and 15 bases separated the two germline ends. Here the CDR3 reads CAPISRLEQYF. The CDR3 DNA sequence: TGTGCCCCGATCTCTCGTTTGGAGCAGTACTTC.

The gene calls are TRBV4-3 and TRBJ1-4; D not certain. This CDR3 spans 15 amino acids. The germline V and J ends were trimmed by 1 base and 7 bases, with 13 bases remaining between them. Germline CDR1 is LGHNA and CDR2 is YSLEER. CDR3 sequence reads: CASSQVNPAGEKLFF. The CDR3 DNA sequence: TGCGCCAGCAGCCAAGTCAATCCTGCTGGTGAAAAACTGTTTTTT.

This clone was seen a single time. The junction and the germline gene differ at one end; a read error may be behind it. The chain is built from TRBV2 and TRBJ2-3, with D unclear. The CDR3 spans 15 residues. The germline V gene encodes CDR1 SNHLY and CDR2 FYNNEI. The CDR3: CANSVWLARTDTQYF. CDR3 bases: TGTGCCAACAGTGTTTGGCTCGCCCGCACAGATACGCAGTATTTT.

This chain connects TRBV19 to TRBJ1-3; TRBD1 is a possible D gene (6 bases). V lost 5 bases and J 2 bases, leaving 16 bases between the germline ends. Per the germline V gene, CDR1 is LNHDA and CDR2 is SQIVND (reference sequence). This CDR3 spans 16 amino acids. The CDR3 spells CASSVTGPGPGNTIYF. The CDR3 bases are TGTGCCAGTAGTGTGACAGGTCCCGGCCCTGGAAACACCATATATTTT.

The chain links TRBV27 to TRBJ1-6; no firm D call. The V end lost 5 bases, the J end lost 9 bases, and 8 bases lay between the germline ends. CDR1 MNHEY and CDR2 SMNVEV come from the germline V gene (reference sequence). The length of the CDR3 is 12 residues. CDR3 sequence: CASSLLGSPLHF. The DNA for the CDR3 is TGTGCCAGCAGTCTATTGGGTTCACCCCTCCACTTT.

This chain uses TRBV15 with TRBJ2-3; 10 bases match TRBD2. The CDR3 has 17 amino acids. V trimming: 0 bases; J trimming: 5 bases; junction bases outside the gene matches: 8. Germline V gene data show CDR1 as LNHNV and CDR2 as YYDKDF (reference sequence). CDR3 residues: CATSRERSGGALDTQYF. CDR3 sequence (DNA): TGTGCCACCAGCAGAGAGCGAAGCGGGGGGGCCTTAGATACGCAGTATTTT.

This clone was seen once. J is TRBJ1-4 and V is TRBV30; D gene uncertain. Trimming pared 0 bases from V and 7 bases from J, leaving 3 bases between. This CDR3 spans 11 amino acids. Germline V gene data show CDR1 as GTSNPN and CDR2 as SVGIG (reference sequence). The CDR3 DNA reads TGTGCCTGGAGTGTAAGTGAAAAACTGTTTTTT. The encoded protein is CAWSVSEKLFF.

The chain combines TRBV27 with TRBJ2-7; 9 bases align to TRBD2. Germline V lookup: CDR1 MNHEY, CDR2 SMNVEV (reference sequence). The CDR3 totals 15 residues. V was clipped by 5 bases and J by 1 base; unmatched bases: 6. CDR3 DNA: TGTGCCAGCAGTCCCTTAGCGGGAGATTCCTACGAGCAGTACTTC. Residues: CASSPLAGDSYEQYF.

This clone was counted only a few times. The V and J genes are TRBV21-1 and TRBJ1-6. TRBV21-1 is designated a pseudogene. This CDR3 comprises 9 residues. CDR3 nucleotide sequence: TGTGCCAGCAGCAAGGGTGGATTCTTT. Amino acids: CASSKGGFF.

This chain connects TRBV19 to TRBJ2-1; possible D gene TRBD2, 6 bases. This CDR3 spans 16 amino acids. V lost 6 bases, J lost 5 bases, and 20 bases lay in between. Germline loops: CDR1 LNHDA, CDR2 SQIVND (reference sequence). The CDR3 region has the DNA TGTGCCAGTAGGACTCCATACGGGACTCCTGACAATGAGCAGTTCTTC. This sequence encodes CASRTPYGTPDNEQFF.

The rearrangement links TRBV24-1 to TRBJ1-4; perhaps TRBD1 as D (6 bases). Per the germline V gene, CDR1 is KGHDR and CDR2 is SFDVKD. The CDR3 is made up of 15 amino acids. The germline V and J ends were trimmed by 3 bases and 8 bases, with 15 bases remaining between them. CDR3 bases: TGTGCCACCAGTGATCCGGGGGGGGGCGCCGAAAAACTGTTTTTT. Residues: CATSDPGGGAEKLFF.

V and J are TRBV19 and TRBJ2-7, with 9 bases that match TRBD2. J lost 6 bases, V lost 3 bases, and 12 bases had no gene match. The CDR3 is made up of 16 amino acids. Looked up from germline, CDR1 is LNHDA and CDR2 is SQIVND (reference sequence). The CDR3 sequence is CASSILWASGNVEQYF. DNA for the CDR3: TGTGCCAGTAGTATCCTTTGGGCTAGCGGGAATGTCGAGCAGTACTTC.

This clone is a singleton in its sample. The chain joins TRBV11-2 to TRBJ2-1; D is possibly TRBD1 or TRBD2 (5 bases each). Trimming pared 4 bases from V and 6 bases from J, leaving 13 bases between. The germline gives CDR1 SGHAT, CDR2 FQNNGV. The length of the CDR3 is 14 residues. CDR3 loop: CASSYPGTPNEQFF. The CDR3 DNA is TGTGCCAGCAGCTACCCCGGGACCCCCAATGAGCAGTTCTTC. Based on the CDR3 plus reference TRBV11-2 and TRBJ2-1, the full variable domain is EAGVAQSPRYKIIEKRQSVAFWCNPISGHATLYWYQQILGQGPKLLIQFQNNGVVDDSQLPKDRFSAERLKGVDSTLKIQPAKLEDSAVYLCASSYPGTPNEQFFGPGTRLTVL.

This chain joins TRBV7-3 and TRBJ1-6, with D tentatively TRBD1 (5 bases). V lost 4 bases to trimming and J lost 10 bases, with 11 bases between them. This CDR3 has 13 amino acids. Germline-derived CDR1 and CDR2 are SGHTA and FQGTGA. CDR3 sequence reads: CASSSQVGSPLHF. The CDR3 bases are TGTGCCAGCAGCTCACAGGTGGGATCACCCCTCCACTTT.

Notes on this clone: Different DNA sequences within this sample yield the same CDR3. V and J are TRBV29-1 and TRBJ1-1; D possibly corresponds to TRBD1 (5 bases). This CDR3 region has 12 residues. The germline V gene encodes CDR1 SQVTM and CDR2 ANQGSEA. Trimming removed 7 bases from V and 1 base from J, with 10 bases in between. In nucleotides, the CDR3 is TGCAGCGGCGGGGCGGCGAACACTGAAGCTTTCTTT. Residues: CSGGAANTEAFF.

This chain joins TRBV4-3 and TRBJ2-1; D is undetermined. Germline assignment: CDR1 LGHNA and CDR2 YSLEER. Trimming cost V 4 bases and J 6 bases, with 7 bases left between them. The CDR3 runs 12 residues. The CDR3 is CASSPHGNEQFF. The CDR3 nucleotides are TGCGCCAGCAGCCCCCACGGCAATGAGCAGTTCTTC.

The chain links TRBV4-1 to TRBJ1-1, with D hard to call. The germline gives CDR1 MGHRA, CDR2 YSYEKL. Trimming removed 1 base at V and 1 base at J, with 16 bases between. This CDR3 region has 17 residues. The CDR3: CASSQVSGVRTNTEAFF. For the CDR3, the DNA is TGCGCCAGCAGCCAAGTTAGCGGTGTACGGACGAACACTGAAGCTTTCTTT.

This chain uses TRBV13 with TRBJ2-7, with no clear D. In germline, CDR1 is PRHDT, CDR2 FYEKMQ (reference sequence). The CDR3 extends over 10 amino acids. Trimming removed 2 bases from V and 4 bases from J, with 0 bases in between. For the CDR3, the DNA is TGTGCCAGCAGCTTATACGAGCAGTACTTC. This codes for CASSLYEQYF.

The chain joins TRBV3-1 (or the pseudogene TRBV3-2) to TRBJ1-4, with TRBD1 as a possible D gene (6 bases). The CDR3 is made up of 16 amino acids. CDR1 LGHDT and CDR2 YNNKEL come from the germline V gene (reference sequence). V gave up 0 bases and J gave up 7 bases, with 15 bases separating them. CDR3 region: CASSQDNGGPVEKLFF. The CDR3 DNA sequence: TGTGCCAGCAGCCAAGATAACGGGGGGCCGGTTGAAAAACTGTTTTTT.

The chain couples TRBV29-1 to TRBJ1-1; D gene unclear. This CDR3 spans 13 amino acids. The V end lost 4 bases, the J end lost 2 bases, and 11 bases lay between the germline ends. Germline V gene lookup returns CDR1 SQVTM and CDR2 ANQGSEA. The CDR3 loop reads CSVVPQSNTEAFF. The DNA of the CDR3 is TGCAGCGTTGTACCCCAATCCAACACTGAAGCTTTCTTT. The full variable domain, rest sourced from reference TRBV29-1 and TRBJ1-1, is SAVISQKPSRDICQRGTSLTIQCQVDSQVTMMFWYRQQPGQSLTLIATANQGSEATYESGFVIDKFPISRPNLTFSTLTVSNMSPEDSSIYLCSVVPQSNTEAFFGQGTRLTVV.

V and J are TRBV27 and TRBJ2-1; D is undetermined. From germline, CDR1 is MNHEY and CDR2 SMNVEV (reference sequence). This CDR3 is built from 13 residues. The V gene lost 4 bases and the J gene lost 7 bases, with 11 bases spanning the gap. The CDR3 reads CASSSSPFNEQFF. The CDR3 coding sequence is TGTGCCAGCAGTTCAAGCCCCTTTAATGAGCAGTTCTTC.

The rearrangement links TRBV4-1 to TRBJ2-7, with 7 positions matching TRBD1. CDR3 length: 14 residues. V was clipped by 0 bases and J by 3 bases; unmatched bases: 2. CDR1 MGHRA and CDR2 YSYEKL come from the germline V gene. CDR3 protein: CASSQETGNYEQYF. In nucleotides, the CDR3 is TGCGCCAGCAGCCAAGAGACAGGGAACTACGAGCAGTACTTC.

The chain recombines TRBV28 with TRBJ2-7; 9 bases map to TRBD1. V shed 1 base and J 0 bases; nucleotides not matched to a gene: 4. The CDR3 contains 16 residues. CDR1 and CDR2 (germline): MDHEN, SYDVKM. For the CDR3, the DNA is TGTGCCAGCAGTTTATACAGGGGGCTTTACTCCTACGAGCAGTACTTC. It translates to CASSLYRGLYSYEQYF.

This clone has a handful of counts. The rearrangement uses TRBV30 and TRBJ2-5; no clear D gene. This CDR3 is 11 amino acids long. Germline lookup yields CDR1 GTSNPN and CDR2 SVGIG (reference sequence). V lost 8 bases and J lost 6, with 13 bases in between. CDR3 residues: CAPVRVKTQYF. The CDR3 DNA reads as TGTGCCCCGGTCCGGGTTAAGACCCAGTACTTC.

The V call is TRBV11-2, the J call TRBJ2-3; D might be TRBD2 (6 bases). Trimming cost V 1 base and J 4 bases, with 12 bases left between them. Germline CDR1 SGHAT, CDR2 FQNNGV. CDR3 length equals 15 residues. The CDR3 nucleotides are TGTGCCAGCAGCTTAGCCTCGGGCGGGGCAGATACGCAGTATTTT. Translating it yields CASSLASGGADTQYF.

The genes are TRBV9 and TRBJ2-2, with 7 bases that match TRBD2. The CDR3 contains 15 residues. With 7 bases clipped from V and 4 bases from J, the junction kept 10 bases outside the gene matches. Germline V CDR1 and CDR2: SGDLS, YYNGEE. This CDR3 reads CASSRGGPGTGELFF. CDR3 bases: TGTGCCAGCTCTCGGGGAGGGCCGGGCACCGGGGAGCTGTTTTTT.